These T cell receptor beta chains were read from a single sample in a study of beta chain features in type 1 diabetes. Only in-frame clones appear in the TCRdb table, and some are missing; sequencing was by immunoSEQ multiplex PCR. The data contain 100,000 to 150,000 clones, 9% of them seen just once; the ten biggest clones take up 0.75%. The sequenced material came from central memory CD4+ T cells from blood. These receptors all come from a man aged 25-40 years with type 1 diabetes. Each CDR3 is given with its conserved first and last residue. A D gene is named only where the DNA matches it firmly. Clone size is given for some rows only: seen once, a few or many times, or a class if the clone is expanded.

j_call,d_call,v_call,clone_size,cdr3_aa,cdr3_nt
TRBJ1-2,TRBD1,TRBV29-1,few,CSVTQGGDGYTF,TGCAGCGTCACCCAGGGGGGCGATGGCTACACCTTC
TRBJ2-5,TRBD2,TRBV7-9,NA,CASSLALGRGLQETQYF,TGTGCCAGCAGCTTAGCGCTGGGGAGGGGTCTCCAAGAGACCCAGTACTTC
TRBJ1-5,TRBD1,TRBV9,few,CASSVEPGGGQPQHF,TGTGCCAGCAGCGTAGAGCCAGGGGGCGGGCAGCCCCAGCATTTT
TRBJ1-3,NA,TRBV11-1,NA,CASSSQFGNTIYF,TGTGCCAGCAGCTCGCAGTTCGGAAACACCATATATTTT
TRBJ2-3,NA,TRBV5-5,NA,CASSLGAGTDTQYF,TGTGCCAGCAGCTTGGGGGCAGGCACAGATACGCAGTATTTT
TRBJ2-3,NA,TRBV27,many,CASSRSQDTQYF,TGTGCCAGCAGTCGAAGTCAGGATACGCAGTATTTT
TRBJ1-4,NA,TRBV29-1,NA,CSVGGFNEKLFF,TGCAGCGTTGGGGGCTTTAATGAAAAACTGTTTTTT
TRBJ2-7,NA,TRBV9,few,CASSARTYSYEQYF,TGTGCCAGCAGCGCCCGGACATACTCCTACGAGCAGTACTTC
TRBJ2-3,TRBD2,TRBV19,few,CASRRLAGGRDTQYF,TGTGCCAGTAGGCGACTAGCGGGGGGGCGAGATACGCAGTATTTT
TRBJ1-1,NA,TRBV4-3,few,CASSQEGAGGTEAFF,TGCGCCAGCAGCCAAGAAGGAGCGGGGGGCACTGAAGCTTTCTTT
TRBJ1-3,TRBD1,TRBV27,NA,CASRRTGAGGNTIYF,TGTGCCAGCAGGAGGACAGGGGCGGGTGGAAACACCATATATTTT
TRBJ1-2,TRBD1,TRBV4-2,few,CASSQGTGVNYGYTF,TGTGCCAGCAGCCAAGGGACAGGGGTTAACTATGGCTACACCTTC
TRBJ1-1,NA,TRBV28,few,CASSLSNTQAFF,TGTGCCAGCAGTTTATCCAACACCCAAGCTTTCTTT
TRBJ1-1,NA,TRBV6-5,NA,CASRAGFGTEAFF,TGTGCCAGCAGGGCAGGGTTTGGCACTGAAGCTTTCTTT
TRBJ1-1,NA,TRBV10-3,NA,CATHVGGRGMNTEAFF,TGTGCCACCCACGTGGGGGGGCGCGGGATGAACACTGAAGCTTTCTTT
TRBJ2-2,TRBD1,TRBV7-9,few,CASRAGGNTGELFF,TGTGCCAGCCGGGCAGGGGGGAACACCGGGGAGCTGTTTTTT
TRBJ2-7,TRBD1,TRBV2,many,CASNGQARNEQYF,TGTGCCAGCAACGGACAGGCGCGGAACGAGCAGTACTTC
TRBJ2-6,NA,TRBV25-1,NA,CASSGTGTGANVLTF,TGTGCCAGCAGTGGCACAGGGACTGGGGCCAACGTCCTGACTTTC
TRBJ1-1,TRBD1,TRBV27,few,CASSPGQGNTEAFF,TGTGCCAGCAGTCCAGGACAGGGAAACACTGAAGCTTTCTTT
TRBJ1-2,TRBD1,TRBV5-4,few,CASSFGLPGQSGYTF,TGTGCCAGCAGCTTTGGCCTCCCGGGACAGAGTGGCTACACCTTC
TRBJ2-7,TRBD2,TRBV11-2,few,CASSVRREGRGEQYF,TGTGCCAGCAGCGTGAGGCGGGAGGGCCGAGGCGAGCAGTACTTC
TRBJ2-5,NA,TRBV29-1,few,CSVVSGLGETQYF,TGCAGCGTTGTTTCCGGGTTGGGAGAGACCCAGTACTTC